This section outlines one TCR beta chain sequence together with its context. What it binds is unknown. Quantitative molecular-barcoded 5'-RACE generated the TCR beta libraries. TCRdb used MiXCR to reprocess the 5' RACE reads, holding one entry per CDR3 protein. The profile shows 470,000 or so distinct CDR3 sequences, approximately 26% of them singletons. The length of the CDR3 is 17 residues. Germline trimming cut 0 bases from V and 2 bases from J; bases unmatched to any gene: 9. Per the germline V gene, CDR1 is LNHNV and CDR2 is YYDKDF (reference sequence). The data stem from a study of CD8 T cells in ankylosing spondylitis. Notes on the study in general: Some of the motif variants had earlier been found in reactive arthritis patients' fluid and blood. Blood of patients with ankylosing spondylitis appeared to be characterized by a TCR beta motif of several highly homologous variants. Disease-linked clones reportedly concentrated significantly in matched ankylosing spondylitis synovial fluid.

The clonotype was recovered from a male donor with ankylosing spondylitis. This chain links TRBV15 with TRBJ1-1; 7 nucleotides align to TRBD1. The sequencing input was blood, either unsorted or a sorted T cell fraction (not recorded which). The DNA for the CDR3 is TGTGCCACCAGCAGAGATTGGGGACAGAGAAGAAACACTGAAGCTTTCTTT. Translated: CATSRDWGQRRNTEAFF.